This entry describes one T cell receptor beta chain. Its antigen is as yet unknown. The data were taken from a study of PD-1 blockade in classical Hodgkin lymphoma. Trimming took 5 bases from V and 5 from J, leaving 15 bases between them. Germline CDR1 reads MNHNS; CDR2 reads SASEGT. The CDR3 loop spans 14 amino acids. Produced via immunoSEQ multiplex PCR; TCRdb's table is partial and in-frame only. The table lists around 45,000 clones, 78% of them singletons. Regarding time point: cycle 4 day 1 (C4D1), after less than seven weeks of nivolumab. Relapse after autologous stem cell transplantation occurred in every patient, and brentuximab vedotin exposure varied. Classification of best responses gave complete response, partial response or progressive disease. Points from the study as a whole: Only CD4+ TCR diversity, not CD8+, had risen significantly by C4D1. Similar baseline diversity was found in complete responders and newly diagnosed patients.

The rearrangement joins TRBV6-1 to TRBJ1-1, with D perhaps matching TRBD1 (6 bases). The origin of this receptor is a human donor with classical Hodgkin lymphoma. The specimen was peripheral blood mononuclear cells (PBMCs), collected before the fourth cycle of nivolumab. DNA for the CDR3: TGTGCCAGCAGTAGACGACAGGTCTTGACTGAAGCTTTCTTT. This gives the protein CASSRRQVLTEAFF.